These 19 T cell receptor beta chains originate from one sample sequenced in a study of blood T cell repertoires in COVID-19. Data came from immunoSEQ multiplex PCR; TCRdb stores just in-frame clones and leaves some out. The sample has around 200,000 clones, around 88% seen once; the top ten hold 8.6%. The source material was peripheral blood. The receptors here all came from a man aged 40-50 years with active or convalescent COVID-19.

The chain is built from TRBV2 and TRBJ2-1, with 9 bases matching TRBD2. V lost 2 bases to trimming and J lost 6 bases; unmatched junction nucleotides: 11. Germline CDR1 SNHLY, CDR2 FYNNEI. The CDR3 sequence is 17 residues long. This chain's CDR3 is CASSEHPLAGARNEQFF. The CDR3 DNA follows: TGTGCCAGCAGTGAACACCCTTTAGCGGGGGCACGCAATGAGCAGTTCTTC. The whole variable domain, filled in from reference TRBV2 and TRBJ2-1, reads EPEVTQTPSHQVTQMGQEVILRCVPISNHLYFYWYRQILGQKVEFLVSFYNNEISEKSEIFDDQFSVERPDGSNFTLKIRSTKLEDSAMYFCASSEHPLAGARNEQFFGPGTRLTVL.

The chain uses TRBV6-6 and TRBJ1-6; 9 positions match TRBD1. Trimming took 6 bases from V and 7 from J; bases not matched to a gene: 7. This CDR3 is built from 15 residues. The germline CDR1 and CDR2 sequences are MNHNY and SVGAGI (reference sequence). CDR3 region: CASRKRDRENSPLHF. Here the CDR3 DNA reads TGTGCCAGCAGGAAACGGGACAGGGAGAATTCACCCCTCCACTTT.

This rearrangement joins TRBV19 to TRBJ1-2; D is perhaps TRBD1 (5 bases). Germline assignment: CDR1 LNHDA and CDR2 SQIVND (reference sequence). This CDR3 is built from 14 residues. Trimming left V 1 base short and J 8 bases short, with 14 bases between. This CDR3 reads CASSIGLGDSGYTF. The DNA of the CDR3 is TGTGCCAGTAGTATAGGATTGGGGGACTCGGGCTACACCTTC.

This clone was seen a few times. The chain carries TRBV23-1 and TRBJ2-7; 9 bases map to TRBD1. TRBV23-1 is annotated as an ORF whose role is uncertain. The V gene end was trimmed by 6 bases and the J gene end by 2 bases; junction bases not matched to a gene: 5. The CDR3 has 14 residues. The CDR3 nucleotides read TGCGCCAGCAGGGGGACAGGGCGAACCTACGAGCAGTACTTC. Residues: CASRGTGRTYEQYF.

The CDR3 nucleotides read TGCGCCAGCAGCTCATTCCCAGAGGTCATCCCCTCCTACGAGCAGTACTTC. Amino acid sequence: CASSSFPEVIPSYEQYF. The chain uses TRBV5-1 and TRBJ2-7; no clear D gene. Germline V CDR1 and CDR2: SGHRS, YFSETQ. The length of the CDR3 is 17 residues. The ends were cut back, 3 bases at V and 0 bases at J, with 19 bases in the middle.

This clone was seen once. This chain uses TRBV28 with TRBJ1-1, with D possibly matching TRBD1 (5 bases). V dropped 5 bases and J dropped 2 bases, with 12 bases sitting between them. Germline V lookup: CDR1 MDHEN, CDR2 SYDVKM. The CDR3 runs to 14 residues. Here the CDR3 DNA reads TGTGCCAGCAGTAACGGGGGGGGTAACACTGAAGCTTTCTTT. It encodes CASSNGGGNTEAFF.

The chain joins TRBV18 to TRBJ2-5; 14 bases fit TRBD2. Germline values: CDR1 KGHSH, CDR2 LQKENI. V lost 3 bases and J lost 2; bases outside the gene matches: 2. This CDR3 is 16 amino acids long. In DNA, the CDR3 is TGTGCCAGCTCACCGGGACTAGCGGGAGCTCAAGAGACCCAGTACTTC. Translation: CASSPGLAGAQETQYF.

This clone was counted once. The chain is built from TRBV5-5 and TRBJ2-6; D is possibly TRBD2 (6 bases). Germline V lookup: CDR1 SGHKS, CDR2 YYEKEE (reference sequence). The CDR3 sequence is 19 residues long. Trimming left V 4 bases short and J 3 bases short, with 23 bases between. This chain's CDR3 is CASSPLAFLSGDGANVLTF. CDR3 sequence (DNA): TGTGCCAGCAGCCCCTTGGCATTTTTGTCGGGAGATGGGGCCAACGTCCTGACTTTC.

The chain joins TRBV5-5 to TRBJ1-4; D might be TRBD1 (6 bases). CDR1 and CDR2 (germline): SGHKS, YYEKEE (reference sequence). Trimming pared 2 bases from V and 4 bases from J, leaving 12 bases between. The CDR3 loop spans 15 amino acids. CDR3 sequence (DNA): TGTGCCAGCAGCTTTCAGGGAGGGGGTAATGAAAAACTGTTTTTT. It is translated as CASSFQGGGNEKLFF.

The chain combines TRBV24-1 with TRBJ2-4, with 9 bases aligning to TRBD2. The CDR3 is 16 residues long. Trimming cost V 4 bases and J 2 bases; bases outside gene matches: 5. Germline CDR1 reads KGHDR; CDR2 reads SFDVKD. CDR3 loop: CATSEGAGGSKNIQYF. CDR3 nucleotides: TGTGCCACCAGTGAGGGAGCGGGAGGATCCAAAAACATTCAGTACTTC.

CDR3 residues: CASSGGTGSDYGYTF. Here the CDR3 DNA reads TGTGCCAGCAGTGGGGGGACAGGGTCGGACTATGGCTACACCTTC. The gene calls are TRBV6-4 and TRBJ1-2, with 9 bases lining up with TRBD1. CDR1 and CDR2 from the germline V gene are MRHNA and SNTAGT. The CDR3 has 15 residues. Trimming removed 4 bases from V and 3 bases from J; junction bases left unmatched: 6.

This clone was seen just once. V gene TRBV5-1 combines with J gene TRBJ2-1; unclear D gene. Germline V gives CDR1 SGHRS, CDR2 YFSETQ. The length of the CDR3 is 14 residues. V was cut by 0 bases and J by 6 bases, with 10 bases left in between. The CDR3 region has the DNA TGCGCCAGCAGCTTGGCCATGCTGAGCAATGAGCAGTTCTTC. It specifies CASSLAMLSNEQFF.

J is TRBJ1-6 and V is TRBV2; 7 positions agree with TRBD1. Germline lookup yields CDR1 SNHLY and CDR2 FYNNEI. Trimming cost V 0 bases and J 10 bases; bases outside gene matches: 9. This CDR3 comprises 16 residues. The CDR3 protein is CASSEAYRGESSPLHF. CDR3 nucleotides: TGTGCCAGCAGTGAAGCGTACAGGGGAGAGAGCTCACCCCTCCACTTT.

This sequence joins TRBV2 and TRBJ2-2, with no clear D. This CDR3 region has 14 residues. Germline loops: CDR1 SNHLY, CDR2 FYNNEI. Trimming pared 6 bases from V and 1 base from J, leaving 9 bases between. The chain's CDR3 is CASRHGLNTGELFF. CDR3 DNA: TGTGCCAGCAGGCACGGGTTGAACACCGGGGAGCTGTTTTTT.

DNA of the CDR3: TGTGCCTGGAGCACCCTGGGGGGAAATGGCTACACCTTC. This sequence encodes CAWSTLGGNGYTF. The chain has TRBV30 and TRBJ1-2, with a weak D call TRBD1 (5 bases). This CDR3 contains 13 residues. Germline CDR1 is GTSNPN and CDR2 is SVGIG (reference sequence). V was clipped by 3 bases and J by 6 bases, with 14 bases between them. Based on the CDR3 plus reference TRBV30 and TRBJ1-2, the full variable domain is SQTIHQWPATLVQPVGSPLSLECTVEGTSNPNLYWYRQAAGRGLQLLFYSVGIGQISSEVPQNLSASRPQDRQFILSSKKLLLSDSGFYLCAWSTLGGNGYTFGSGTRLTVV.

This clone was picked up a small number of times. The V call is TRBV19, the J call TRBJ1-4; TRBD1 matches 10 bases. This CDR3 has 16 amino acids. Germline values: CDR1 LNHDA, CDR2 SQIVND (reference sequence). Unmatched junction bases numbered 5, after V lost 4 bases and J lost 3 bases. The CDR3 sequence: CASSTTGGRANEKLFF. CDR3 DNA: TGTGCCAGTAGTACGACAGGGGGCCGGGCTAATGAAAAACTGTTTTTT.

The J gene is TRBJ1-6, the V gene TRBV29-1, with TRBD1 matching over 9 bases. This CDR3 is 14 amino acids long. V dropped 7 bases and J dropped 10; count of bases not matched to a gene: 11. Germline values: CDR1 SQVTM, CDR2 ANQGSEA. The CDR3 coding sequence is TGCAGCGCCAAAATCGGGACAGGGTCCTCACCCCTCCACTTT. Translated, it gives CSAKIGTGSSPLHF.

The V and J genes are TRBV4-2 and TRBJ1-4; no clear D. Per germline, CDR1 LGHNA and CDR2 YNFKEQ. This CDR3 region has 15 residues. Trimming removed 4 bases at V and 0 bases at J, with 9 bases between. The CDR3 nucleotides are TGTGCCAGCAGCCGAGAGTATGCAACTAATGAAAAACTGTTTTTT. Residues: CASSREYATNEKLFF.

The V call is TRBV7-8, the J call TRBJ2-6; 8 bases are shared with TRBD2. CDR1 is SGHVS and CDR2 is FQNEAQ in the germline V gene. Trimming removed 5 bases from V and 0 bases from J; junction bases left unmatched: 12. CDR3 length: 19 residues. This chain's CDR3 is CASSPRGGFGDSGANVLTF. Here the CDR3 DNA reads TGTGCCAGCAGCCCCCGGGGGGGATTTGGGGACTCTGGGGCCAACGTCCTGACTTTC.